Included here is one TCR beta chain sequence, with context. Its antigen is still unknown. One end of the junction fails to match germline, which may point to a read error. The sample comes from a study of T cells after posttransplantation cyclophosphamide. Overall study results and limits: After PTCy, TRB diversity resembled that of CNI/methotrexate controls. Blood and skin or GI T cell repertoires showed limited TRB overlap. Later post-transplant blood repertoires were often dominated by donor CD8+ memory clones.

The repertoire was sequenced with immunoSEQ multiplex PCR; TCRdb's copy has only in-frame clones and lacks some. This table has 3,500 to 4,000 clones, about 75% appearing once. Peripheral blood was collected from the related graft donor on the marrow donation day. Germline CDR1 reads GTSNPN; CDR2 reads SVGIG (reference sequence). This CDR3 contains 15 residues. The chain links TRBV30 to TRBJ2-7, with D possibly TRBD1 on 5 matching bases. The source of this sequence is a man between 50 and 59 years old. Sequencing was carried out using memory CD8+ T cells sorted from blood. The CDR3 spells CAWSGFDRPSYERYF. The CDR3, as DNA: TGTGCCTGGAGTGGATTTGACAGACCCTCCTACGAGCGGTACTTC. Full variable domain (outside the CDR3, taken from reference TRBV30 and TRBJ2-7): SQTIHQWPATLVQPVGSPLSLECTVEGTSNPNLYWYRQAAGRGLQLLFYSVGIGQISSEVPQNLSASRPQDRQFILSSKKLLLSDSGFYLCAWSGFDRPSYERYFGPGTRLTVT.